This T cell receptor (beta chain) was sequenced during a study of T cell responses to AZD1222 COVID-19 vaccine. To note about this clone: The antigen remains unidentified.

Assay: immunoSEQ multiplex PCR; the TCRdb copy retains only in-frame clones and omits some. The table lists about 78,000 clones, roughly 82% of them singletons. General study findings and limits: Females made up more of the donors, who were largely white British, and clonal diversity may have come out too low. Nearly half of spike-specific TCRs reportedly go after variant regions that carry no mutations.

This TCR derives from an adult in good health. The specimen comprised peripheral blood, sampled on day 0 of AZD1222 vaccination.

The CDR3 is CASSLQGGPSYNEQFF. CDR3 in DNA: TGTGCCAGCAGCTTACAAGGGGGTCCTTCCTACAATGAGCAGTTCTTC. The V gene is TRBV7-3, the J gene TRBJ2-1, with D possibly matching TRBD1 (6 bases). CDR1 is SGHTA and CDR2 is FQGTGA in the germline V gene. The V and J ends lost 2 bases and 1 base respectively, with 12 bases between them. This CDR3 spans 16 amino acids.